The next 20 T cell receptor beta chains were all read from a single sample in a study of T cells after yellow fever vaccination. TCRdb re-analysed the 5' RACE reads in MiXCR, keeping a single row per CDR3 protein. Of 400,000 to 650,000 distinct CDR3 sequences listed, roughly 22% are singletons. Sequences were derived from PBMCs, sampled about 20 days after the first yellow fever vaccination. The receptors were gathered from a man in his late teens or twenties who received the YFV17D yellow fever vaccine.

V and J are TRBV2 and TRBJ2-7, with 9 bases fitting TRBD1. Germline V gene data show CDR1 as SNHLY and CDR2 as FYNNEI. The length of the CDR3 is 13 residues. Trimming at V came to 7 bases and at J to 6 bases, leaving 7 bases not matched to a gene. CDR3 region: CASTRDREAEQYF. The DNA of the CDR3 is TGTGCCAGCACCAGGGACAGGGAGGCCGAGCAGTACTTC. Filled out from reference TRBV2 and TRBJ2-7, the complete variable domain reads EPEVTQTPSHQVTQMGQEVILRCVPISNHLYFYWYRQILGQKVEFLVSFYNNEISEKSEIFDDQFSVERPDGSNFTLKIRSTKLEDSAMYFCASTRDREAEQYFGPGTRLTVT.

This clonotype showed up just once. The chain employs TRBV7-6 and TRBJ1-1; D gene ambiguous. This CDR3 is built from 14 residues. V dropped 2 bases and J dropped 1 base, with 8 bases sitting between them. The germline V gene encodes CDR1 SGHVS and CDR2 FNYEAQ. The CDR3 spells CASSLRQKNTEAFF. CDR3 nucleotide sequence: TGTGCCAGCAGCTTAAGGCAGAAGAACACTGAAGCTTTCTTT.

The chain is built from TRBV5-1 and TRBJ2-7; 8 nucleotides line up with TRBD1. This CDR3 is 14 amino acids long. Germline CDR1 SGHRS, CDR2 YFSETQ. V dropped 7 bases and J dropped 3; count of bases not matched to a gene: 9. The CDR3 region is CASGQGANIYEQYF. The DNA of the CDR3 is TGCGCCAGCGGCCAGGGGGCTAATATCTACGAGCAGTACTTC. Full variable domain (outside the CDR3, taken from reference TRBV5-1 and TRBJ2-7): KAGVTQTPRYLIKTRGQQVTLSCSPISGHRSVSWYQQTPGQGLQFLFEYFSETQRNKGNFPGRFSGRQFSNSRSEMNVSTLELGDSALYLCASGQGANIYEQYFGPGTRLTVT.

This clonotype came up a few times. V gene TRBV5-5 combines with J gene TRBJ2-7, with a tentative D call TRBD1 (6 bases). The V gene lost 3 bases and the J gene lost 0 bases, with 13 bases spanning the gap. The CDR3 is 15 residues long. Germline loops: CDR1 SGHKS, CDR2 YYEKEE (reference sequence). DNA of the CDR3: TGTGCCAGCAGCTACACCCGACAGGTCTCCTACGAGCAGTACGTC. As protein: CASSYTRQVSYEQYV.

The rearrangement links TRBV7-9 to TRBJ2-7; D possibly corresponds to TRBD1 (5 bases). In germline, CDR1 is SEHNR, CDR2 FQNEAQ (reference sequence). The germline V and J ends were trimmed by 1 base and 3 bases, with 19 bases remaining between them. The length of the CDR3 is 17 residues. The CDR3 DNA is TGTGCCAGCAGCTTAGGTCCTGGGGCAGGTTCATACTACGAGCAGTACTTC. This translates into CASSLGPGAGSYYEQYF.

V and J are TRBV6-5 and TRBJ2-7; D may be TRBD2 (6 bases). V dropped 4 bases and J dropped 6 bases, with 13 bases sitting between them. The CDR3 has 13 amino acids. Germline loops: CDR1 MNHEY, CDR2 SVGAGI. In DNA form, the CDR3 reads TGTGCCAGCAGTTCGGGGGTAAAAGGCGAGCAGTACGTC. Encoded protein: CASSSGVKGEQYV.

The chain recombines TRBV11-2 with TRBJ1-1; D perhaps matches TRBD1 (5 bases). The V end was cut by 2 bases, the J end by 4 bases, with 11 bases between. The CDR3 has 14 residues. CDR1 and CDR2 (germline): SGHAT, FQNNGV. The CDR3 is CASSLMGDLTEAFF. CDR3 bases: TGTGCCAGCAGCTTAATGGGGGACCTCACTGAAGCTTTCTTT.

This clonotype was seen a handful of times. This chain connects TRBV20-1 to TRBJ2-7, with 8 positions matching TRBD2. Trimming cost V 2 bases and J 4 bases; bases outside gene matches: 7. The CDR3 extends over 14 amino acids. Germline V lookup: CDR1 DFQATT, CDR2 SNEGSKA (reference sequence). This CDR3 reads CSARSISGDYEQYF. The CDR3 DNA sequence: TGCAGTGCTAGATCCATTAGCGGGGATTACGAGCAGTACTTC.

The sample holds many counts of this clonotype. This chain connects TRBV6-2 or TRBV6-3 to TRBJ1-1; D is possibly TRBD1 (5 bases). Germline V lookup: CDR1 MNHEY, CDR2 SVGEGT. CDR3 size: 14 residues. The germline V and J ends were trimmed by 5 bases and 4 bases, with 14 bases remaining between them. This CDR3 is CASSRGRGGTEAFF. The CDR3 nucleotides read TGTGCCAGCAGTCGGGGAAGGGGAGGCACTGAAGCTTTCTTT.

V usage is TRBV6-1 and J usage is TRBJ2-7; tentatively, D is TRBD1 (7 bases). From germline, CDR1 is MNHNS and CDR2 SASEGT. The CDR3 runs to 15 residues. The V gene lost 5 bases and the J gene lost 2 bases, with 16 bases spanning the gap. Here the CDR3 reads CASSSVPRGAYEQYF. Written as DNA, the CDR3 is TGTGCCAGCAGTAGCGTACCCAGGGGGGCCTACGAGCAGTACTTC.

The genes are TRBV4-3 and TRBJ1-2, with D maybe TRBD1 (5 bases). Germline values: CDR1 LGHNA, CDR2 YSLEER. V lost 3 bases and J 6 bases, leaving 8 bases between the germline ends. The length of the CDR3 is 12 residues. The CDR3 bases are TGCGCCAGCAGCCATCGAGGGGATGGCTACACCTTC. Protein sequence: CASSHRGDGYTF.

This clonotype was picked up a small number of times. This chain connects TRBV11-1 to TRBJ2-1; possibly TRBD2 for D (6 bases). Germline V gene sequence: CDR1 SGHAT, CDR2 FQDESV (reference sequence). The V end was cut by 3 bases, the J end by 1 base, with 19 bases between. The length of the CDR3 is 18 residues. The CDR3 coding sequence is TGTGCCAGCAGCTTTGGAAGGGGATCGGCGGGGTCCTACAATGAGCAGTTCTTC. This codes for CASSFGRGSAGSYNEQFF.

The J gene is TRBJ2-2, the V gene TRBV4-3, with 8 bases lining up with TRBD2. CDR3 length equals 16 residues. V trimming: 0 bases; J trimming: 6 bases; junction bases outside the gene matches: 6. Germline CDR1 LGHNA, CDR2 YSLEER. CDR3 protein: CASSQDGLGGAGELFF. CDR3 bases: TGCGCCAGCAGCCAAGATGGCCTCGGGGGGGCCGGGGAGCTGTTTTTT.

This clonotype was seen only a few times. The chain employs TRBV25-1 and TRBJ1-6, with D hard to call. Germline lookup yields CDR1 MGHDK and CDR2 SYGVNS. V lost 1 base to trimming and J lost 9 bases, with 16 bases between them. The CDR3 is 16 residues long. Here the CDR3 reads CASSESGWLIGSPLHF. CDR3 in DNA: TGTGCCAGCAGTGAATCCGGGTGGCTGATTGGTTCACCCCTCCACTTT.

This chain links TRBV7-6 with TRBJ2-5; 7 bases match TRBD2. There are 14 residues in the CDR3. Germline loops: CDR1 SGHVS, CDR2 FNYEAQ. V trimming: 5 bases; J trimming: 1 base; junction bases outside the gene matches: 4. The CDR3 spells CASSNGGIQETQYF. CDR3 sequence (DNA): TGTGCCAGCAGCAACGGGGGGATCCAAGAGACCCAGTACTTC.

The chain joins TRBV12-3 or TRBV12-4 to TRBJ2-7; 8 positions match TRBD1. The CDR3 spans 15 residues. J was trimmed by 0 bases and V by 5 bases; bases with no gene match: 6. The CDR3: CASSPLGQASYEQYF. CDR3 DNA: TGTGCCAGCAGTCCCTTGGGACAGGCCTCCTACGAGCAGTACTTC.

V is TRBV10-3 and J is TRBJ1-4, with D possibly being TRBD1 (6 bases). This CDR3 contains 15 residues. Germline CDR1 and CDR2: ENHRY and SYGVKD. Trimming left V 6 bases short and J 5 bases short, with 16 bases between. CDR3 sequence: CAISARKQGNEKLFF. CDR3 bases: TGTGCCATCAGCGCACGGAAACAGGGAAATGAAAAACTGTTTTTT.

This clonotype showed up just a few times. The gene calls are TRBV7-2 and TRBJ2-2, with D possibly matching TRBD2 (6 bases). V dropped 2 bases and J dropped 5 bases, with 12 bases sitting between them. The CDR3 is made up of 15 amino acids. Germline V gene lookup returns CDR1 SGHTA and CDR2 FQGNSA. CDR3 sequence: CASSLRLEGTGELFF. The CDR3 bases are TGTGCCAGCAGCTTAAGACTAGAGGGGACCGGGGAGCTGTTTTTT. Filled out from reference TRBV7-2 and TRBJ2-2, the complete variable domain reads GAGVSQSPSNKVTEKGKDVELRCDPISGHTALYWYRQSLGQGLEFLIYFQGNSAPDKSGLPSDRFSAERTGGSVSTLTIQRTQQEDSAVYLCASSLRLEGTGELFFGEGSRLTVL.

The chain uses TRBV12-3 or TRBV12-4 and TRBJ1-2; D unclear. This CDR3 region has 13 residues. V lost 5 bases, J lost 0 bases, and 7 bases lay in between. The CDR3 is CASSAASNYGYTF. For the CDR3, the DNA is TGTGCCAGCAGTGCGGCCTCTAACTATGGCTACACCTTC.

This clonotype was picked up a small number of times. The chain links TRBV20-1 to TRBJ2-2; D assignment may be TRBD1 or TRBD2 (5 bases each). V was clipped by 0 bases and J by 0 bases, with 11 bases between them. Germline CDR1 reads DFQATT; CDR2 reads SNEGSKA (reference sequence). CDR3 length equals 16 residues. The CDR3 coding sequence is TGCAGTGCTAGAGATCCGAGGGGCCCGAACACCGGGGAGCTGTTTTTT. Translation gives CSARDPRGPNTGELFF.